This T cell receptor beta chain derives from a study of response to subunit inactivated influenza vaccine. V lost 0 bases and J lost 8; bases outside the gene matches: 4. This CDR3 is built from 13 residues. Germline values: CDR1 SGHRS, CDR2 YFSETQ. Findings and caveats of the study: A suggestion made by the authors is that each seasonal influenza vaccination recruits few new T cells.

This clonotype appeared a few times. The antigen is undetermined. MiXCR was run by TCRdb on the RT-PCR reads, yielding one entry per CDR3 protein. The data show hundreds of thousands of distinct CDR3 sequences, about an eighth seen once. The clonotype was recovered from a man in his forties or fifties who received an inactivated influenza vaccine. The sample in question was PBMCs from blood, obtained on the day of vaccination. J is TRBJ1-2 and V is TRBV5-1; 7 nucleotides align to TRBD1. CDR3 in DNA: TGCGCCAGCAGCTTGGAGGGGGCTCGCGGCTACACCTTC. As protein: CASSLEGARGYTF.